A selection of T cell receptor beta chains follows, all from one sample in a study of OX40 agonist ivuxolimab in advanced cancers. This table comes from immunoSEQ multiplex PCR, and its TCRdb copy is limited to in-frame clones, with some not included. The sample holds fewer than 85,000 clones, around 93% seen once. This specimen consisted of CD4+ or CD8+ T cells sorted from blood, obtained in a trial of the OX40 agonist ivuxolimab. These receptors all come from an adult with an advanced solid tumor such as melanoma, head and neck, liver or kidney cancer. Both conserved end residues are part of each CDR3. The D gene is left open where the match is weak. A clone size is listed for some rows: how often the clone was seen (once, few, many), or a class if it is expanded.

clone_size	v_call	j_call	d_call	cdr3_aa	cdr3_nt
.	TRBV27	TRBJ2-5	.	CASSRMRGAETQYF	TGTGCCAGCAGTCGGATGCGGGGAGCGGAGACCCAGTACTTC
.	TRBV29-1	TRBJ2-7	TRBD1	CSVEEWGQGGSYEQYF	TGCAGCGTTGAAGAATGGGGACAGGGGGGATCCTACGAGCAGTACTTC
.	TRBV27	TRBJ1-2	TRBD1	CASGLLTGDGYTF	TGTGCCAGCGGCCTCCTGACAGGGGATGGCTACACCTTC
.	TRBV4-1	TRBJ2-5	.	CASSQGYNGDLDHPYQETQYF	TGCGCCAGCAGCCAGGGTTACAATGGAGACCTGGATCACCCGTACCAAGAGACCCAGTACTTC
.	TRBV13	TRBJ2-7	.	CASSLEDGTYEQYF	TGTGCCAGCAGCTTAGAAGACGGAACCTACGAGCAGTACTTC
.	TRBV6-5	TRBJ2-7	.	CASSYMGFYEQYF	TGTGCCAGCAGTTACATGGGATTCTACGAGCAGTACTTC
.	TRBV6-5	TRBJ1-2	TRBD1	CASSYGTGDGYGYTF	TGTGCCAGCAGTTACGGGACAGGGGACGGCTATGGCTACACCTTC
.	TRBV6-5	TRBJ2-5	TRBD1	CASSYGQGIEETQYF	TGTGCCAGCAGTTACGGACAGGGAATCGAAGAGACCCAGTACTTC
.	TRBV5-4	TRBJ2-3	TRBD1	CASSFRQGADTQYF	TGTGCCAGCAGCTTCCGACAGGGCGCAGATACGCAGTATTTT
.	TRBV11-2	TRBJ2-7	TRBD1	CASSFARTGEGEQYF	TGTGCCAGCAGCTTTGCTCGGACAGGGGAGGGCGAGCAGTACTTC
.	TRBV2	TRBJ2-7	.	CASSDGGGTHEQYF	TGTGCCAGCAGTGACGGCGGTGGGACGCACGAGCAGTACTTC
.	TRBV19	TRBJ1-2	TRBD1	CASSFLGTGEGYTF	TGTGCCAGTAGTTTTTTGGGGACAGGGGAAGGCTACACCTTC
.	TRBV4-1	TRBJ2-7	TRBD1	CASSHGQGGPYEQYF	TGCGCCAGCAGCCACGGACAGGGTGGTCCCTACGAGCAGTACTTC
.	TRBV25-1	TRBJ1-5	.	CASSTGTDSNQPQHF	TGTGCCAGCAGCACCGGGACGGATAGCAATCAGCCCCAGCATTTT
.	TRBV7-6	TRBJ2-7	.	CASSLETTYEQYF	TGTGCCAGCAGCTTAGAGACGACCTACGAGCAGTACTTC
.	TRBV27	TRBJ2-5	.	CASRRGTDLLETQYF	TGTGCCAGCAGACGCGGGACAGATCTTTTAGAGACCCAGTACTTC
.	TRBV6-5	TRBJ1-1	.	CASSYGEGIGWTEAFF	TGTGCCAGCAGTTACGGCGAGGGGATAGGGTGGACTGAAGCTTTCTTT
.	TRBV4-3	TRBJ2-7	TRBD1	CASSPAGQGFHEQYF	TGCGCCAGCAGCCCCGCGGGACAGGGATTCCACGAGCAGTACTTC
once	TRBV11-2	TRBJ2-7	.	CASRLFRGADEQYF	TGTGCCAGCAGGCTCTTCCGGGGGGCCGACGAGCAGTACTTC
.	TRBV7-9	TRBJ1-1	.	CASSFVRGGENTEAFF	TGTGCCAGCAGCTTTGTCAGGGGAGGGGAGAACACTGAAGCTTTCTTT
.	TRBV27	TRBJ2-1	.	CASSMGVGYNEQFF	TGTGCCAGCAGTATGGGTGTAGGGTACAATGAGCAGTTCTTC
.	TRBV6-6	TRBJ1-1	TRBD1	CASSYSTGGAAGAFF	TGTGCCAGCAGTTACTCGACAGGGGGCGCGGCGGGAGCTTTCTTT
.	TRBV5-1	TRBJ1-1	.	CASSLAEVLEGAFF	TGCGCCAGCAGCTTGGCCGAGGTCCTTGAGGGGGCTTTCTTT
.	TRBV9	TRBJ2-7	.	CASSAPGAAGSEQYF	TGTGCCAGCAGCGCACCGGGTGCCGCAGGATCCGAGCAGTACTTC
.	TRBV10-2	TRBJ1-2	TRBD1	CASSEDRVGYGYTF	TGCGCCAGCAGTGAGGACAGGGTTGGTTATGGCTACACCTTC
.	TRBV28	TRBJ1-3	.	CASSPPGRGNTIYF	TGTGCCAGCAGTCCCCCAGGGAGAGGAAACACCATATATTTT
.	TRBV11-2	TRBJ2-1	.	CASSLGAEQFF	TGTGCCAGCAGCTTGGGGGCTGAGCAGTTCTTC
many	TRBV5-4	TRBJ2-3	.	CASSQTRDTTYPLQYF	TGTGCCAGCAGTCAAACCCGGGACACCACTTACCCTCTGCAGTATTTT
.	TRBV27	TRBJ2-5	.	CASKGETQYF	TGTGCCAGCAAGGGAGAGACCCAGTACTTC
.	TRBV30	TRBJ1-2	.	CAWSVPAGLSGYTF	TGTGCCTGGAGTGTACCAGCAGGGCTCTCTGGCTACACCTTC
.	TRBV4-2	TRBJ2-7	.	CASSQGTQPRRVSTYEQYF	TGTGCCAGCAGCCAAGGAACCCAACCCCGGAGGGTATCAACCTACGAGCAGTACTTC
.	TRBV5-4	TRBJ2-5	.	CASSRDWGQETQYF	TGTGCCAGCAGCAGGGACTGGGGACAAGAGACCCAGTACTTC
.	TRBV27	TRBJ2-7	.	CASSLSGDGTYEQYF	TGTGCCAGCAGTTTATCAGGGGACGGAACCTACGAGCAGTACTTC
.	TRBV7-7	TRBJ2-1	TRBD2	CASSLASGGAGNEQFF	TGTGCTAGCAGCTTAGCTAGCGGGGGGGCCGGTAATGAGCAGTTCTTC
.	TRBV19	TRBJ2-7	TRBD1	CASSPALGTGLLYEQYF	TGTGCCAGTAGTCCGGCTCTCGGGACAGGACTATTGTACGAGCAGTACTTC
.	TRBV4-3	TRBJ2-2	TRBD2	CASSQDRTSVYGELFF	TGCGCCAGCAGCCAAGATCGGACTAGCGTGTACGGGGAGCTGTTTTTT
.	TRBV2	TRBJ1-2	.	CAIDSGNYGYTF	TGTGCCATCGACAGTGGTAACTATGGCTACACCTTC
.	TRBV4-2	TRBJ1-1	.	CASSQLNTEAFF	TGTGCCAGCAGCCAACTGAACACTGAAGCTTTCTTT
.	TRBV7-3	TRBJ2-1	TRBD2	CASSPGTSGSLEQFF	TGTGCCAGCAGCCCCGGGACTAGCGGATCATTGGAGCAGTTCTTC
.	TRBV5-5	TRBJ1-6	TRBD1	CASSLVDRAISPLHF	TGTGCCAGCAGCTTGGTGGACAGGGCTATTTCACCCCTCCACTTT
.	TRBV4-1	TRBJ2-2	.	CASSQVAQGTGELFF	TGCGCCAGCAGCCAAGTCGCTCAGGGGACCGGGGAGCTGTTTTTT
.	TRBV9	TRBJ1-3	TRBD1	CASSPGGGAGNTIYF	TGTGCCAGCAGCCCCGGAGGGGGCGCAGGAAACACCATATATTTT
.	TRBV18	TRBJ1-6	.	CASSPWTSYYNSPLHF	TGTGCCAGCTCACCATGGACATCTTACTATAATTCACCCCTCCACTTT
.	TRBV7-9	TRBJ2-2	.	CASTPRGAGELFF	TGTGCCAGCACCCCCCGCGGGGCCGGGGAGCTGTTTTTT
.	TRBV10-3	TRBJ1-3	.	CAPTGNTIYF	TGTGCCCCAACTGGAAACACCATATATTTT
.	TRBV27	TRBJ2-7	TRBD1	CASSLYGQGSLYEQYF	TGTGCCAGCAGTTTGTACGGACAGGGTTCGCTTTACGAGCAGTACTTC
.	TRBV7-9	TRBJ1-1	.	CASSLVGGPAEAFF	TGTGCCAGCAGCTTAGTTGGGGGTCCCGCTGAAGCTTTCTTT
.	TRBV5-6	TRBJ1-2	.	CASSLVRNNYGYTF	TGTGCCAGCAGCTTGGTACGTAACAACTATGGCTACACCTTC